Listed here is a single T cell receptor beta chain. Its antigen is not identified. J lost 2 bases, V lost 6 bases, and 4 bases had no gene match. This CDR3 spans 15 amino acids. Germline CDR1 and CDR2: SEHNR and FQNEAQ (reference sequence). This sample was included in a study of radiotherapy plus CTLA-4 blockade in lung cancer. Study overall: There were objective responses in 15% to 20% of patients, and 31% had disease control.

Patients had chemo-refractory metastatic non-small-cell lung cancer and received focal radiation plus CTLA-4 blockade that used ipilimumab. Study observations and caveats: In blood, TCR clones derived from the tumor expanded after radiotherapy plus ipilimumab. Reported findings show early blood T cell clone dynamics, with interferon-beta, best predicted response.

The protocol was immunoSEQ multiplex PCR, while the TCRdb copy is restricted to in-frame clones and leaves out a portion. The data show around 110,000 clones, over 65% seen once. The receptor's source is a human donor with non-small cell lung cancer that progressed on radiotherapy plus ipilimumab. Some clones in this sample may be carry-over from other donors' samples. Sequences were derived from peripheral blood, sampled from a patient treated with radiotherapy plus ipilimumab. The V gene is TRBV7-9, the J gene TRBJ2-7; 13 bases are a match to TRBD2. CDR3 amino acids: CASSSGLAGPYEQYF. The CDR3 DNA is TGTGCCAGCAGTTCGGGACTAGCGGGGCCCTACGAGCAGTACTTC.